The rows below give T cell receptor beta chains drawn from one sample of a study of molecular identifiers for immune sequencing clone quantification. Each CDR3 protein gets one entry after TCRdb re-called the PCR reads with MiXCR. The sample holds approximately 90,000 distinct CDR3 sequences, 20% to 25% seen once. The specimen was naive CD8+ T cells from blood, with Jurkat cell RNA spiked in. All receptors derive from a human donor in good health. Some libraries in this study had Jurkat cell RNA spiked in. Each CDR3 is given with its conserved first and last residue. Each record gives: D gene, J gene, clone size, V gene, CDR3 protein, CDR3 DNA. A D gene is named only where the DNA matches it firmly. Rows give clone size only sometimes, using once, few, many, or a class for an expanded clone.

- | TRBJ2-2 | - | TRBV20-1 | CSAGLKNTGELFF | TGCAGTGCTGGCCTGAAGAACACCGGGGAGCTGTTTTTT
- | TRBJ1-2 | - | TRBV4-1 | CASSHTTNYGYTF | TGCGCCAGCAGCCATACGACTAACTATGGCTACACCTTC
- | TRBJ2-6 | - | TRBV20-1 | CSATDRGGRSGAPVLTF | TGCAGTGCTACCGATCGGGGCGGCCGCTCTGGGGCCCCCGTCCTGACTTTC
- | TRBJ2-1 | - | TRBV12-3/TRBV12-4 | CASSLVFGNEQFF | TGTGCCAGCAGTTTGGTGTTCGGCAATGAGCAGTTCTTC
- | TRBJ1-1 | - | TRBV7-8 | CASSFGTGTEAFF | TGTGCCAGCAGCTTCGGGACGGGCACTGAAGCTTTCTTT
TRBD2 | TRBJ2-7 | many | TRBV27 | CASSYRGAYEQYF | TGTGCCAGCAGTTATCGGGGGGCCTACGAGCAGTACTTC
- | TRBJ2-7 | many | TRBV18 | CASSPGTAQTYEQYF | TGTGCCAGCTCACCAGGGACGGCCCAAACCTACGAGCAGTACTTC
TRBD2 | TRBJ2-7 | many | TRBV29-1 | CSVPRPGTSGSYEQYF | TGCAGCGTTCCAAGGCCCGGGACTAGCGGGAGTTACGAGCAGTACTTC
TRBD2 | TRBJ2-3 | many | TRBV4-1 | CASSNSAASGVTDTQYF | TGCGCCAGCAGTAATTCTGCTGCTAGCGGGGTAACAGATACGCAGTATTTT
TRBD1 | TRBJ2-7 | many | TRBV7-2 | CASSLRTGEYEGQYF | TGTGCCAGCAGCCTGCGGACAGGGGAGTACGAAGGGCAGTACTTC
- | TRBJ2-6 | - | TRBV20-1 | CSASSERRYETGANVLTF | TGCAGTGCTAGTTCCGAGCGGCGGTACGAAACTGGTGCCAACGTCCTGACTTTC
TRBD2 | TRBJ2-7 | many | TRBV29-1 | CSTGGLDYEQYF | TGCAGCACGGGGGGGTTGGACTACGAGCAGTACTTC
- | TRBJ2-1 | many | TRBV6-5 | CASSYRESSNEQFF | TGTGCCAGCAGTTACCGAGAATCAAGCAATGAGCAGTTCTTC
TRBD1 | TRBJ1-1 | - | TRBV7-9 | CASSSGTGVPEAFF | TGTGCCAGCAGCTCCGGGACAGGGGTTCCTGAAGCTTTCTTT
- | TRBJ2-7 | - | TRBV5-1 | CASSPRDGLYEQYF | TGCGCCAGCAGCCCCCGGGACGGCCTCTACGAGCAGTACTTC
TRBD1 | TRBJ1-4 | many | TRBV20-1 | CSATALQGGVEKLFF | TGCAGTGCTACGGCCCTACAGGGGGGCGTTGAAAAACTGTTTTTT
TRBD1 | TRBJ2-3 | many | TRBV19 | CASSLDRGYTDTQYF | TGTGCCAGTAGTTTGGACAGGGGGTACACAGATACGCAGTATTTT
TRBD1 | TRBJ1-2 | many | TRBV30 | CAWTGRGLTGYTF | TGTGCCTGGACCGGCAGGGGGCTTACTGGCTACACCTTC
TRBD1 | TRBJ2-1 | many | TRBV29-1 | CSAVSGTALDEQFF | TGCAGCGCCGTGTCCGGGACAGCCCTTGATGAGCAGTTCTTC
TRBD2 | TRBJ2-7 | many | TRBV5-1 | CASSLFAGGSYEQYF | TGCGCCAGCAGCTTGTTTGCGGGGGGGTCCTACGAGCAGTACTTC
TRBD1 | TRBJ2-7 | many | TRBV30 | CAWSGGTDSGRQYF | TGTGCCTGGAGTGGGGGGACAGACTCCGGACGGCAGTACTTC
- | TRBJ1-4 | many | TRBV7-9 | CASSPWTLGNEKLFF | TGTGCCAGCAGCCCCTGGACCCTGGGGAATGAAAAACTGTTTTTT
- | TRBJ2-7 | many | TRBV7-9 | CASSPRTSPQYF | TGTGCCAGCAGCCCCAGGACCTCCCCGCAGTACTTC
- | TRBJ2-5 | many | TRBV7-9 | CASSPEQTGQETQYF | TGTGCCAGCAGCCCAGAGCAGACGGGACAAGAGACCCAGTACTTC
- | TRBJ2-7 | many | TRBV7-6 | CASSPEVGRYEQYF | TGTGCCAGCAGCCCAGAAGTGGGGAGATACGAGCAGTACTTC
- | TRBJ1-3 | many | TRBV20-1 | CSARPRGIHTIYF | TGCAGTGCTAGACCACGGGGGATTCACACCATATATTTT
TRBD1 | TRBJ2-7 | few | TRBV7-2 | CASSLGRGQGTNEQYF | TGTGCCAGCAGCTTAGGAAGGGGACAGGGGACGAACGAGCAGTACTTC
- | TRBJ2-5 | - | TRBV4-1 | CACSQGNGVQETQYF | TGCGCCTGCAGCCAAGGAAACGGGGTCCAAGAGACCCAGTACTTC
TRBD1 | TRBJ2-5 | once | TRBV24-1 | CATSGDRAQETQYF | TGTGCCACCAGTGGGGACAGGGCCCAAGAGACCCAGTACTTC
- | TRBJ2-3 | many | TRBV7-9 | CASSPVGRKTQDTQYF | TGTGCCAGCAGCCCTGTGGGCAGAAAGACACAAGATACGCAGTATTTT
- | TRBJ1-2 | many | TRBV21-1 | CASSKEKGKAPYTF | TGTGCCAGCAGCAAAGAGAAGGGCAAGGCCCCGTACACCTTC
TRBD2 | TRBJ2-7 | many | TRBV5-8 | CASSPGGSTYEQYF | TGTGCCAGCAGCCCGGGGGGGTCGACCTACGAGCAGTACTTC